A single sample gave rise to the 30 T cell receptor beta chains below, sequenced in a study of cytomegalovirus exposure and HLA in healthy donors. In the PCR, 60 Vbeta and 13 Jbeta primers were used. Here immunoSEQ multiplex PCR was the method, and the copy in TCRdb shows in-frame clones only, minus some. In the table there are about 230,000 clones, around 80% of which are singletons. Sequenced input: PBMCs. All receptors come from a woman aged 60-75 years in good health and CMV-seropositive.

The V call is TRBV30, the J call TRBJ1-4, with no clear D. Between the trimmed V and J ends, which lost 7 bases and 8 bases, there was a span of 11 bases. Germline-derived CDR1 and CDR2 are GTSNPN and SVGIG (reference sequence). This CDR3 contains 11 residues. Here the CDR3 reads CASSELEKLFF. CDR3 in DNA: TGTGCCTCCTCTGAACTGGAAAAACTGTTTTTT.

This clone has only a few counts. The V gene is TRBV28, the J gene TRBJ1-2; 10 bases match TRBD1. Germline trimming cut 7 bases from V and 1 base from J; bases unmatched to any gene: 12. There are 17 residues in the CDR3. Germline CDR1 and CDR2: MDHEN and SYDVKM. In DNA, the CDR3 is TGTGCCAGCACCATACCGGGACAGGGGCCAATTAACTATGGCTACACCTTC. Translation gives CASTIPGQGPINYGYTF.

This sequence joins TRBV6-6 and TRBJ2-7; 10 positions match TRBD2. In germline, CDR1 is MNHNY, CDR2 SVGAGI (reference sequence). J was trimmed by 4 bases and V by 2 bases; bases with no gene match: 8. The CDR3 runs to 16 residues. The chain's CDR3 is CASSYPNSGRKYEQYF. In nucleotides, the CDR3 is TGTGCCAGCAGTTACCCTAATAGCGGGAGGAAGTACGAGCAGTACTTC.

This chain links TRBV28 with TRBJ1-5, with a possible D match to TRBD1 (5 bases). The CDR3 covers 13 residues. The germline gives CDR1 MDHEN, CDR2 SYDVKM. The CDR3, as DNA: TGTGGTGTGGGGCGGGGTAGAAATCAGCCCCAGCATTTT. As protein: CGVGRGRNQPQHF.

The J gene is TRBJ1-4, the V gene TRBV5-1; 8 bases fit TRBD1. This CDR3 spans 14 amino acids. Per germline, CDR1 SGHRS and CDR2 YFSETQ. The J segment lost 4 bases and the V segment lost 4 bases, leaving 3 bases of the junction unmatched. CDR3: CASSQTGVNEKLFF. The CDR3, as DNA: TGCGCCAGCAGCCAGACAGGGGTTAATGAAAAACTGTTTTTT.

This sequence joins TRBV4-3 and TRBJ1-2; D perhaps matches TRBD1 (5 bases). V was cut by 4 bases and J by 8 bases, with 23 bases left in between. The length of the CDR3 is 16 residues. Looked up from germline, CDR1 is LGHNA and CDR2 is YSLEER. CDR3 coding DNA: TGCGCCAGCAGCCTAACCGGGACTCTCGCCCCGGGAGGCTACACCTTC. Protein product: CASSLTGTLAPGGYTF.

The chain joins TRBV19 to TRBJ2-1, with 13 bases matching TRBD2. This CDR3 comprises 15 residues. The germline V gene encodes CDR1 LNHDA and CDR2 SQIVND (reference sequence). The V gene end was trimmed by 6 bases and the J gene end by 6 bases; junction bases not matched to a gene: 5. DNA of the CDR3: TGTGCCAGTAGGATACTAGCGGGAGGGCCCAATGAGCAGTTCTTC. Translated, it gives CASRILAGGPNEQFF.

This sequence joins TRBV5-1 and TRBJ2-2; 7 bases match TRBD1. The CDR3 has 15 amino acids. CDR1 and CDR2 (germline): SGHRS, YFSETQ. V shed 4 bases and J 5 bases; nucleotides not matched to a gene: 8. As DNA, the CDR3 is TGCGCCAGCAGCCCAGGTCGACAGGGAACCGGGGAGCTGTTTTTT. Its protein product is CASSPGRQGTGELFF. Full variable domain (remainder filled in from reference TRBV5-1 and TRBJ2-2): KAGVTQTPRYLIKTRGQQVTLSCSPISGHRSVSWYQQTPGQGLQFLFEYFSETQRNKGNFPGRFSGRQFSNSRSEMNVSTLELGDSALYLCASSPGRQGTGELFFGEGSRLTVL.

This clone turned up a few times. The chain employs TRBV28 and TRBJ2-1; 9 positions match TRBD2. CDR1 is MDHEN, CDR2 SYDVKM, per germline. This CDR3 comprises 16 residues. The ends lost 3 bases at V and 8 bases at J; junction bases unmatched: 11. The CDR3 here is CASSLVVAGEEDEQFF. The CDR3 DNA is TGTGCCAGCAGTTTGGTTGTAGCGGGAGAAGAGGATGAGCAGTTCTTC.

The CDR3: CAWSRTGGGNTEAFF. The DNA of the CDR3 is TGTGCCTGGAGTCGGACAGGGGGAGGGAACACTGAAGCTTTCTTT. The genes are TRBV30 and TRBJ1-1, with 10 positions matching TRBD1. The CDR3 consists of 15 residues. J was trimmed by 1 base and V by 2 bases; bases with no gene match: 4. CDR1 and CDR2 from the germline V gene are GTSNPN and SVGIG (reference sequence).

V and J are TRBV9 and TRBJ1-2; the match to TRBD1 covers 7 bases. This CDR3 comprises 14 residues. V was clipped by 0 bases and J by 5 bases; unmatched bases: 4. Germline-derived CDR1 and CDR2 are SGDLS and YYNGEE. The CDR3 reads CASSVGGQSYGYTF. CDR3 nucleotides: TGTGCCAGCAGCGTAGGGGGACAGTCATATGGCTACACCTTC.

This chain joins TRBV6-1 and TRBJ1-2; D gene uncertain. The CDR3 length is 13 residues. V dropped 4 bases and J dropped 8 bases, with 14 bases sitting between them. Germline loops: CDR1 MNHNS, CDR2 SASEGT. The DNA of the CDR3 is TGTGCCAGCAGTGTCCGGAGTCAAGGAGGCTACACCTTC. Translating gives CASSVRSQGGYTF.

As DNA, the CDR3 is TGTGCCAGCTCAGGGGGGGCCGGGTACGAGCAGTACTTC. Translation gives CASSGGAGYEQYF. This chain connects TRBV18 to TRBJ2-7, with D possibly matching TRBD2 (7 bases). From germline, CDR1 is KGHSH and CDR2 LQKENI. Trimming removed 5 bases from V and 4 bases from J, with 12 bases in between. The CDR3 covers 13 residues.

This clone showed up just a few times. The gene calls are TRBV11-2 and TRBJ2-7; D is possibly TRBD1 (5 bases). Germline V gene data show CDR1 as SGHAT and CDR2 as FQNNGV. V lost 2 bases to trimming and J lost 4 bases, with 18 bases between them. CDR3 size: 16 residues. The CDR3 loop reads CASSLMFGGRGYEQYF. The CDR3 DNA follows: TGTGCCAGCAGCTTAATGTTTGGCGGTAGGGGATACGAGCAGTACTTC.

Only a few counts were recorded for this clone. This chain joins TRBV19 and TRBJ1-5; D is unresolved. The CDR3 consists of 15 residues. The germline V and J ends were trimmed by 2 bases and 4 bases, with 12 bases remaining between them. Germline CDR1 LNHDA, CDR2 SQIVND (reference sequence). This chain's CDR3 is CASSITGVRNQPQHF. CDR3 sequence (DNA): TGTGCCAGTAGTATAACCGGGGTACGGAATCAGCCCCAGCATTTT.

Only a few counts were recorded for this clone. V gene TRBV9 combines with J gene TRBJ1-4; TRBD1 matches 7 bases. The germline V gene has CDR1 SGDLS and CDR2 YYNGEE. The V segment lost 4 bases and the J segment 7 bases; nucleotides outside the gene matches: 4. The CDR3 runs 13 residues. CDR3 nucleotide sequence: TGTGCCAGCAGCACGCAGGGGGGTGAAAAACTGTTTTTT. Encoded protein: CASSTQGGEKLFF.

The rearrangement joins TRBV6-6 to TRBJ2-5; TRBD1 aligns across 7 bases. Germline lookup yields CDR1 MNHNY and CDR2 SVGAGI (reference sequence). V lost 5 bases and J lost 0; bases outside the gene matches: 6. The CDR3 contains 15 residues. In DNA, the CDR3 is TGTGCCAGCAGTAAGGGGACAGCACACCAAGAGACCCAGTACTTC. The encoded protein is CASSKGTAHQETQYF.

The chain combines TRBV6-1 with TRBJ1-3; D remains unclear. There are 15 residues in the CDR3. CDR1 and CDR2 (germline): MNHNS, SASEGT. Trimming shortened V by 1 base and J by 2 bases, and 9 bases separated the two germline ends. Here the CDR3 reads CASSEVASAGNTIYF. The CDR3 nucleotides read TGTGCCAGCAGTGAAGTCGCCAGCGCTGGAAACACCATATATTTT.

This rearrangement joins TRBV6-5 to TRBJ1-3, with TRBD1 matching over 9 bases. The CDR3 is made up of 14 amino acids. The junction had 2 bases not matched to a gene; V was cut back by 6 bases and J by 2 bases. CDR1 MNHEY and CDR2 SVGAGI come from the germline V gene. CDR3 residues: CASSRQGAGNTIYF. Here the CDR3 DNA reads TGTGCCAGCAGCCGACAGGGGGCTGGAAACACCATATATTTT.

The chain employs TRBV7-9 and TRBJ1-1, with 8 positions matching TRBD1. This CDR3 has 14 amino acids. The V segment lost 4 bases and the J segment 5 bases; nucleotides outside the gene matches: 6. The germline V gene has CDR1 SEHNR and CDR2 FQNEAQ (reference sequence). The CDR3 loop reads CASSSPDRATEAFF. The DNA of the CDR3 is TGTGCCAGCAGCTCCCCGGACAGGGCAACTGAAGCTTTCTTT.

The chain recombines TRBV19 with TRBJ2-5; D is unclear. The CDR3 length is 14 residues. Trimming took off 3 bases at V and 1 base at J, with 9 bases between the two ends. In germline, CDR1 is LNHDA, CDR2 SQIVND (reference sequence). Here the CDR3 reads CASSMGTAQETQYF. The CDR3 bases are TGTGCCAGTAGTATGGGCACGGCCCAAGAGACCCAGTACTTC.

The chain employs TRBV2 and TRBJ1-6; TRBD1 matches 8 bases. With 4 bases clipped from V and 10 bases from J, the junction kept 6 bases outside the gene matches. The CDR3 sequence is 14 residues long. The germline CDR1 and CDR2 sequences are SNHLY and FYNNEI. The CDR3 coding sequence is TGTGCCAGCAGTGGGACAGGGCGAAAGTCACCCCTCCACTTT. Encoded protein: CASSGTGRKSPLHF.

This chain connects TRBV7-2 to TRBJ2-1, with D hard to call. V lost 0 bases and J lost 2, with 8 bases in between. CDR1 SGHTA and CDR2 FQGNSA come from the germline V gene. The CDR3 length is 15 residues. The CDR3 loop is CASSLALSAYNEQFF. The CDR3 region has the DNA TGTGCCAGCAGCTTAGCGCTTTCAGCCTACAATGAGCAGTTCTTC.

This clone occurred once. V and J are TRBV18 and TRBJ1-2; D not resolved. Germline V gene sequence: CDR1 KGHSH, CDR2 LQKENI. The CDR3 consists of 13 residues. Trimming removed 0 bases at V and 6 bases at J, with 8 bases between. CDR3 region: CASSPPTRDGYTF. The CDR3 nucleotides are TGTGCCAGCTCACCACCGACGCGGGATGGCTACACCTTC.

A word on this clone: At the DNA level, this CDR3 is encoded by other sequences in the same sample as well. The DNA of the CDR3 is TGCAGCGGGGGACTAGCGGGAGGGGAGCAGTACTTC. It yields the protein CSGGLAGGEQYF. The chain carries TRBV29-1 and TRBJ2-7, with 16 bases fitting TRBD2. CDR1 and CDR2 from the germline V gene are SQVTM and ANQGSEA. V trimming: 7 bases; J trimming: 7 bases; junction bases outside the gene matches: 1. The CDR3 has 12 residues.

The chain's CDR3 is CASSSYVGLARYEQFF. In DNA, the CDR3 is TGTGCCAGCAGCTCCTATGTGGGACTAGCTCGCTATGAGCAGTTCTTC. The chain is built from TRBV2 and TRBJ2-1, with 9 bases aligning to TRBD2. The CDR3 runs 16 residues. J was trimmed by 8 bases and V by 6 bases; bases with no gene match: 14. Germline CDR1 SNHLY, CDR2 FYNNEI.

The V call is TRBV28, the J call TRBJ1-5, with D tentatively TRBD1 (5 bases). Trimming took off 8 bases at V and 0 bases at J, with 20 bases between the two ends. This CDR3 contains 17 residues. Germline loops: CDR1 MDHEN, CDR2 SYDVKM. Here the CDR3 reads CASPQGVPPGSNQPQHF. CDR3 sequence (DNA): TGTGCCAGCCCCCAAGGGGTACCTCCTGGTAGCAATCAGCCCCAGCATTTT.

The chain joins TRBV28 to TRBJ2-3; TRBD2 matches 7 bases. Germline values: CDR1 MDHEN, CDR2 SYDVKM. V lost 7 bases and J lost 5; bases outside the gene matches: 9. This CDR3 is built from 14 residues. The CDR3 nucleotides are TGTGCCAGCATCCTATCGGGGGGAGGAGATACGCAGTATTTT. This gives the protein CASILSGGGDTQYF.

This chain joins TRBV7-3 and TRBJ2-1; 8 bases map to TRBD2. The CDR3 is 13 residues long. V lost 1 base, J lost 16 bases, and 9 bases stayed unmatched. Germline loops: CDR1 SGHTA, CDR2 FQGTGA. The CDR3 DNA sequence: TGTGCCAGCAGCTTAAGTCAGGGACTAGTGAAATTCTTC. It encodes CASSLSQGLVKFF.

The chain is built from TRBV7-6 and TRBJ1-5; D perhaps matches TRBD1 (6 bases). V was cut by 5 bases and J by 2 bases, with 16 bases left in between. Germline loops: CDR1 SGHVS, CDR2 FNYEAQ. This CDR3 has 16 amino acids. The CDR3: CASSIDQGLGNQPQHF. In DNA, the CDR3 is TGTGCCAGCAGCATAGATCAGGGGCTAGGCAATCAGCCCCAGCATTTT. Supplemented by reference TRBV7-6 and TRBJ1-5, the full variable domain reads GAGVSQSPRYKVTKRGQDVALRCDPISGHVSLYWYRQALGQGPEFLTYFNYEAQQDKSGLPNDRFSAERPEGSISTLTIQRTEQRDSAMYRCASSIDQGLGNQPQHFGDGTRLSIL.